In this sample, the clone carrying this TCR beta chain turned up a few times. Its antigen is not identified. The V gene's germline CDR1 is SQVTM and CDR2 ANQGSEA. The CDR3 has 13 amino acids. J was trimmed by 4 bases and V by 2 bases; bases with no gene match: 3. The source of the sample is a study of T cells and Merkel cell carcinoma outcomes. Repertoires were generated with immunoSEQ multiplex PCR, while TCRdb's copy carries only in-frame clones and drops some. The repertoire has about 19,000 clones, roughly 80% of them found once; the top ten carry about 3.1%. Study-wide results and limits: In Merkel cell carcinoma, repertoire and T-cell density reportedly predicted outcomes.

Material for sequencing was tumor tissue from Merkel cell carcinoma. The chain links TRBV29-1 to TRBJ1-2; TRBD1 matches 8 bases. This TCR was sampled from a human donor with Merkel cell carcinoma. CDR3 sequence (DNA): TGCAGCGTTGAAAGTGGGACAGGCTATGGCTACACCTTC. Its translation is CSVESGTGYGYTF.